The 14 T cell receptor beta chains below all came from one sample that was sequenced in a study of T-cell reconstitution after alpha-beta-depleted transplantation in children. The TCRbeta library was prepared with unique molecular identifiers. MiXCR, applied by TCRdb to the PCR reads, yields one record per CDR3 protein. The table records fewer than 150,000 distinct CDR3 sequences, 20% to 25% of them present only once. The sample here was PBMCs, mostly from graft donor cells, taken 180 days after TCRalphabeta/CD19-depleted stem cell transplant. The receptor set was obtained from a male patient between 2 and 10 years old who had a stem cell transplant for chronic granulomatous disease, so the T cells may come from the graft donor.

In nucleotides, the CDR3 is TGTGCCAGCAGTTTTTTGGCGGGAGTGTCCTACGAGCAGTACTTC. This codes for CASSFLAGVSYEQYF. The chain employs TRBV27 and TRBJ2-7; 7 bases fit TRBD2. J lost 1 base, V lost 3 bases, and 6 bases had no gene match. This CDR3 is 15 amino acids long. Germline CDR1 and CDR2: MNHEY and SMNVEV (reference sequence).

The V call is TRBV12-3 or TRBV12-4, the J call TRBJ1-3, with TRBD1 matching over 7 bases. The CDR3 is 15 residues long. V lost 6 bases to trimming and J lost 0 bases; unmatched junction nucleotides: 5. Here the CDR3 reads CASRPGQSSGNTIYF. The CDR3 coding sequence is TGTGCCAGCAGGCCGGGACAGAGCTCTGGAAACACCATATATTTT.

The J gene is TRBJ2-1, the V gene TRBV5-1; D ambiguous. CDR3 length: 9 amino acids. Germline lookup yields CDR1 SGHRS and CDR2 YFSETQ. Trimming pared 6 bases from V and 9 bases from J, leaving 4 bases between. In DNA form, the CDR3 reads TGCGCCAGCAAGGGTGAGCAGTTCTTC. Amino acids: CASKGEQFF.

This clonotype appeared a few times. V gene TRBV27 combines with J gene TRBJ2-7, with TRBD2 matching over 16 bases. V lost 2 bases to trimming and J lost 3 bases; unmatched junction nucleotides: 16. CDR3 size: 21 residues. Germline V gene lookup returns CDR1 MNHEY and CDR2 SMNVEV (reference sequence). The CDR3 loop reads CASSLRGLAGGGGIKLYEQYF. DNA for the CDR3: TGTGCCAGCAGTTTAAGGGGACTAGCGGGAGGGGGGGGGATTAAACTCTACGAGCAGTACTTC.

Only a few counts were recorded for this clonotype. The chain links TRBV5-1 to TRBJ2-1; D is possibly TRBD1 (6 bases). CDR3 length: 14 residues. V lost 0 bases, J lost 8 bases, and 12 bases lay in between. Germline V gene sequence: CDR1 SGHRS, CDR2 YFSETQ. CDR3 in DNA: TGCGCCAGCAGCTTGGTAGGGGACATCTATGAGCAGTTCTTC. Amino acid sequence: CASSLVGDIYEQFF.

The CDR3 DNA sequence: TGCGCCAGCAAAAGAACTAGCGGGAAGCCAGGCTACGAGCAGTACTTC. Protein: CASKRTSGKPGYEQYF. This chain connects TRBV5-1 to TRBJ2-7; 10 bases agree with TRBD2. Germline loops: CDR1 SGHRS, CDR2 YFSETQ. V lost 6 bases to trimming and J lost 3 bases; unmatched junction nucleotides: 12. The length of the CDR3 is 16 residues.

This chain joins TRBV7-2 and TRBJ2-1, with D possibly being TRBD1 (6 bases). Trimming took off 5 bases at V and 9 bases at J, with 17 bases between the two ends. The germline V gene has CDR1 SGHTA and CDR2 FQGNSA. The CDR3 consists of 14 residues. The CDR3 nucleotides are TGTGCCAGCAGCCCTGACGCCTCGACAGGTGAGCAGTTCTTC. It translates to CASSPDASTGEQFF.

This clonotype was detected only a few times. The rearrangement uses TRBV7-8 and TRBJ1-5; D uncertain. Between the trimmed V and J ends, which lost 5 bases and 6 bases, there was a span of 17 bases. Germline V gene sequence: CDR1 SGHVS, CDR2 FQNEAQ. This CDR3 has 15 amino acids. Here the CDR3 DNA reads TGTGCCAGCAGCCTCCAGTGGGCTGGGGTTCAGCCCCAGCATTTT. Its translation is CASSLQWAGVQPQHF.

This clonotype was seen more than once but under ten times. The CDR3 region is CSVGGDTDTQYF. The CDR3 DNA reads as TGCAGCGTTGGTGGGGACACAGATACGCAGTATTTT. The V gene is TRBV29-1, the J gene TRBJ2-3; D is undetermined. V was trimmed by 4 bases and J by 2 bases, leaving 7 bases between them. This CDR3 has 12 residues. Germline CDR1 SQVTM, CDR2 ANQGSEA.

V usage is TRBV4-3 and J usage is TRBJ1-5; TRBD1 is a possible D gene (5 bases). The CDR3 loop spans 15 amino acids. V lost 0 bases and J 6 bases, leaving 12 bases between the germline ends. Germline lookup yields CDR1 LGHNA and CDR2 YSLEER. The CDR3 DNA sequence: TGCGCCAGCAGCCAAGACTTAGGGACGGGTCAGCCCCAGCATTTT. Translation: CASSQDLGTGQPQHF.

This clonotype was seen many times. The chain combines TRBV5-1 with TRBJ2-1; unclear D gene. Trimming stripped 2 bases from V and 0 bases from J, with 6 bases between. The germline V gene has CDR1 SGHRS and CDR2 YFSETQ. There are 14 residues in the CDR3. The CDR3 DNA reads as TGCGCCAGCAGCTTATTCAGCTCCTACAATGAGCAGTTCTTC. Translated: CASSLFSSYNEQFF.

On this clonotype: A much larger clone lies one base from this, so it may be a read error. The chain recombines TRBV20-1 with TRBJ2-5, with TRBD2 identical over 10 bases. CDR1 is DFQATT and CDR2 is SNEGSKA in the germline V gene (reference sequence). This CDR3 comprises 14 residues. V was pared by 1 base and J by 4 bases, with 3 bases of the junction left unmatched. The CDR3 sequence: CSARGLAGVETQYF. The CDR3 DNA follows: TGCAGTGCTAGAGGTCTAGCGGGAGTAGAGACCCAGTACTTC.

In its sample, this clonotype was seen a few times. The chain uses TRBV27 and TRBJ2-2; D is possibly TRBD2 (6 bases). This CDR3 is 15 amino acids long. V gave up 2 bases and J gave up 1 base, with 8 bases separating them. The V gene's germline CDR1 is MNHEY and CDR2 SMNVEV (reference sequence). The CDR3 reads CASSLAGGNTGELFF. The CDR3 DNA reads as TGTGCCAGCAGTTTAGCCGGGGGGAACACCGGGGAGCTGTTTTTT.

The chain has TRBV12-3 or TRBV12-4 and TRBJ2-5; 15 bases are a match to TRBD2. This CDR3 contains 17 residues. V lost 6 bases and J lost 4; bases outside the gene matches: 9. In nucleotides, the CDR3 is TGTGCCAGCAGCCGAGGACTAGCGGGGGGGCTCGGAGAGACCCAGTACTTC. Amino acid sequence: CASSRGLAGGLGETQYF.